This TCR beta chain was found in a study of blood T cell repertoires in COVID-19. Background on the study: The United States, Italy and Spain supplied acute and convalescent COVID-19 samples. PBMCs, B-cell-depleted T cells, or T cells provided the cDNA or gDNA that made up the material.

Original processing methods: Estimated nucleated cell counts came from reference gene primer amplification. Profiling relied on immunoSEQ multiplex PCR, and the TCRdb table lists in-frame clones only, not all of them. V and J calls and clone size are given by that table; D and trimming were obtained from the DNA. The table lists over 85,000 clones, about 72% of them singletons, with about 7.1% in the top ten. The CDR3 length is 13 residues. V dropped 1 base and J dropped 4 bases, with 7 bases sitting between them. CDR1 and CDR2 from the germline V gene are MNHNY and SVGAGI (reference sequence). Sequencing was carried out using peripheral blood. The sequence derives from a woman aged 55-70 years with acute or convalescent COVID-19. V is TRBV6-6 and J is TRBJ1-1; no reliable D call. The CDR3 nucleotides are TGTGCCAGCAGTTACTATACGGGCACTGAAGCTTTCTTT. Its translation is CASSYYTGTEAFF.